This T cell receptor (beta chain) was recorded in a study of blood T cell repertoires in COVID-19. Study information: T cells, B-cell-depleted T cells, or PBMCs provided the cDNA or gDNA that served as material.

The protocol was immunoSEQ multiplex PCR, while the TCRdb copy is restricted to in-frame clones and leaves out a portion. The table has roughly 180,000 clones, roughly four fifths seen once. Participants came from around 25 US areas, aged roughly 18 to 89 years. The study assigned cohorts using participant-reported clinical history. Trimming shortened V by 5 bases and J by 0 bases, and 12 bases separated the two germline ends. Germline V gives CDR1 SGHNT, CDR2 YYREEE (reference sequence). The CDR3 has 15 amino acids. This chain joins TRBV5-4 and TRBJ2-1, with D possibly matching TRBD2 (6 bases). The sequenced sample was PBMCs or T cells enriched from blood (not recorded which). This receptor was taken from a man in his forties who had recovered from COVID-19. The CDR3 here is CASRSSVSSYNEQFF. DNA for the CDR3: TGTGCCAGCAGGTCTAGCGTGAGCTCCTACAATGAGCAGTTCTTC.